These 19 T cell receptor beta chains came from one sample sequenced in a study of cytomegalovirus exposure and HLA in healthy donors (dated by TCRdb to the late 2010s). The protocol used for the library was the immunoSEQ multiplex PCR assay. TCRdb's version of the immuneACCESS table is confined to in-frame rearrangements and falls short of the full clone set. An unresolved V gene accounts for under half of the shortfall where checked; the remainder is of unknown origin. For this sample the table gives more than 45,000 clones, of which approximately 89% were detected only once. In total, the top ten clones hold more than 14% of the sample. The sequenced sample was PBMCs. All receptors derive from a young woman in good health and CMV-seronegative.

V gene TRBV19 combines with J gene TRBJ2-2, with 9 positions matching TRBD2. Germline values: CDR1 LNHDA, CDR2 SQIVND (reference sequence). The CDR3 spans 16 residues. J gave up 6 bases and V 5 bases, and 10 bases lay outside the gene matches. This CDR3 reads CASSQMAGGPAGELFF. In DNA, the CDR3 is TGTGCCAGTAGTCAAATGGCGGGAGGGCCGGCCGGGGAGCTGTTTTTT.

The rearrangement links TRBV10-2 to TRBJ1-4; D is possibly TRBD1 (6 bases). Germline values: CDR1 WSHSY, CDR2 SAAADI. The CDR3 length is 14 residues. The V gene lost 5 bases and the J gene lost 6 bases, with 13 bases spanning the gap. CDR3 DNA sequence: TGCGCCAGCAGTACAGGGTTGAGCTATGAAAAACTGTTTTTT. Amino acid sequence: CASSTGLSYEKLFF.

The J gene is TRBJ2-7, the V gene TRBV6-1; D possibly corresponds to TRBD1 (5 bases). Germline V CDR1 and CDR2: MNHNS, SASEGT. Trimming cost V 2 bases and J 1 base, with 12 bases left between them. This CDR3 comprises 15 residues. The CDR3 DNA follows: TGTGCCAGCAGTGAATTGCAGGGCGGATCCTACGAGCAGTACTTC. It is translated as CASSELQGGSYEQYF.

The rearrangement uses TRBV11-2 and TRBJ2-1; 9 bases are shared with TRBD2. V lost 5 bases to trimming and J lost 4 bases; unmatched junction nucleotides: 18. The CDR3 consists of 19 residues. Germline V gene data show CDR1 as SGHAT and CDR2 as FQNNGV. CDR3 sequence (DNA): TGTGCCAGCAGCCCCCTTAGGCCTCAACTTAGCGGGGGATACAATGAGCAGTTCTTC. Translated: CASSPLRPQLSGGYNEQFF.

The chain is built from TRBV2 and TRBJ2-5, with TRBD2 matching over 12 bases. There are 16 residues in the CDR3. Germline values: CDR1 SNHLY, CDR2 FYNNEI. The V segment lost 7 bases and the J segment 6 bases; nucleotides outside the gene matches: 12. The CDR3 DNA is TGTGCCAGCATTCGGGGACTAGCGGGCCCAGGACAGACCCAGTACTTC. Encoded protein: CASIRGLAGPGQTQYF.

The genes are TRBV29-1 and TRBJ2-3; possible D gene TRBD2, 5 bases. Germline loops: CDR1 SQVTM, CDR2 ANQGSEA. The CDR3 totals 13 residues. The ends were cut back, 6 bases at V and 1 base at J, with 11 bases in the middle. Here the CDR3 reads CSVDERGTDTQYF. DNA of the CDR3: TGCAGCGTGGATGAGAGGGGCACAGATACGCAGTATTTT.

This clone has a handful of counts. The chain has TRBV27 and TRBJ1-6, with 9 positions matching TRBD1. Germline V gene data show CDR1 as MNHEY and CDR2 as SMNVEV (reference sequence). With 10 bases clipped from V and 8 bases from J, the junction kept 12 bases outside the gene matches. The CDR3 runs 15 residues. This CDR3 reads CATRQGGTGHSPLHF. CDR3 nucleotides: TGTGCCACCCGCCAGGGAGGGACAGGGCATTCACCCCTCCACTTT.

The chain's CDR3 is CAWSVQGASTQYF. The CDR3 nucleotides are TGTGCCTGGAGTGTACAAGGAGCTAGTACGCAGTATTTT. The genes are TRBV30 and TRBJ2-3; D is unresolved. The CDR3 contains 13 residues. Trimming removed 0 bases at V and 8 bases at J, with 12 bases between. Germline V lookup: CDR1 GTSNPN, CDR2 SVGIG (reference sequence).

The chain joins TRBV2 to TRBJ2-1, with 10 bases aligning to TRBD1. CDR3 size: 15 residues. The germline V gene encodes CDR1 SNHLY and CDR2 FYNNEI. The V and J ends lost 6 bases and 6 bases, in that order; junction bases with no gene match: 8. CDR3 sequence: CASRRGTGVSNEQFF. The CDR3 coding sequence is TGTGCCAGCAGACGTGGGACAGGGGTCTCCAATGAGCAGTTCTTC.

The chain carries TRBV2 and TRBJ2-5, with D perhaps TRBD2 (7 bases). V dropped 3 bases and J dropped 5 bases, with 13 bases sitting between them. The germline V gene has CDR1 SNHLY and CDR2 FYNNEI. This CDR3 contains 14 residues. The DNA of the CDR3 is TGTGCCAGCAGTGAGCGGGGGCGATGGGAGACCCAGTACTTC. The encoded protein is CASSERGRWETQYF.

The chain has TRBV6-5 and TRBJ2-2; D remains unclear. The CDR3 length is 15 residues. The germline gives CDR1 MNHEY, CDR2 SVGAGI. Trimming pared 6 bases from V and 1 base from J, leaving 12 bases between. The CDR3 bases are TGTGCCAGCAGCCGAACAGCTTTGAACACCGGGGAGCTGTTTTTT. Translation: CASSRTALNTGELFF.

The V gene is TRBV28, the J gene TRBJ1-4; 8 bases match TRBD1. The germline gives CDR1 MDHEN, CDR2 SYDVKM. The ends lost 8 bases at V and 3 bases at J; junction bases unmatched: 2. The CDR3 is 13 amino acids. In nucleotides, the CDR3 is TGTGCCAGCGGGGACAGGCCTAATGAAAAACTGTTTTTT. Its protein is CASGDRPNEKLFF.

The chain uses TRBV30 and TRBJ2-3; 9 positions agree with TRBD2. The germline V gene has CDR1 GTSNPN and CDR2 SVGIG (reference sequence). Losses at the gene ends were 0 bases for V and 4 bases for J; bases not matched to a gene: 5. This CDR3 spans 15 amino acids. CDR3 bases: TGTGCCTGGAGTGTGGGTAGCGGGAGTGCAGATACGCAGTATTTT. Protein product: CAWSVGSGSADTQYF. The whole variable domain, remainder taken from reference TRBV30 and TRBJ2-3, is SQTIHQWPATLVQPVGSPLSLECTVEGTSNPNLYWYRQAAGRGLQLLFYSVGIGQISSEVPQNLSASRPQDRQFILSSKKLLLSDSGFYLCAWSVGSGSADTQYFGPGTRLTVL.

This clone occurred once. V is TRBV27 and J is TRBJ2-7, with 7 bases that match TRBD2. The CDR3 runs 17 residues. J gave up 3 bases and V 5 bases, and 16 bases lay outside the gene matches. The germline V gene encodes CDR1 MNHEY and CDR2 SMNVEV (reference sequence). The CDR3 protein is CASSRMGGGAEDYEQYF. The DNA for the CDR3 is TGTGCCAGCAGTCGAATGGGGGGGGGAGCGGAAGACTACGAGCAGTACTTC.

In its sample, this clone was seen a few times. This chain connects TRBV7-2 to TRBJ2-7; D unclear. Germline V gene data show CDR1 as SGHTA and CDR2 as FQGNSA. Trimming shortened V by 4 bases and J by 1 base, and 8 bases separated the two germline ends. The length of the CDR3 is 13 residues. The CDR3 sequence: CASSSRRSYEQYF. The CDR3 nucleotides read TGTGCCAGCAGCTCGCGAAGATCCTACGAGCAGTACTTC.

The V gene is TRBV6-4, the J gene TRBJ2-7, with D possibly being TRBD2 (5 bases). The CDR3 is 12 residues long. In germline, CDR1 is MRHNA, CDR2 SNTAGT. Trimming pared 2 bases from V and 5 bases from J, leaving 7 bases between. The CDR3 protein is CASSDGGDEQYF. CDR3 DNA: TGTGCCAGCAGTGACGGAGGCGACGAGCAGTACTTC.

The genes are TRBV7-9 and TRBJ1-3; perhaps TRBD1 as D (5 bases). There are 17 residues in the CDR3. Germline V gives CDR1 SEHNR, CDR2 FQNEAQ (reference sequence). V was trimmed by 1 base and J by 0 bases, leaving 13 bases between them. As DNA, the CDR3 is TGTGCCAGCAGCTTAGTGCTGGGTAGGGGCTCTGGAAACACCATATATTTT. Translating gives CASSLVLGRGSGNTIYF.

This sequence joins TRBV11-2 and TRBJ1-1, with 9 nucleotides matching TRBD1. Germline loops: CDR1 SGHAT, CDR2 FQNNGV. The CDR3 runs 15 residues. The V gene end was trimmed by 5 bases and the J gene end by 5 bases; junction bases not matched to a gene: 9. The CDR3 nucleotides are TGTGCCAGCAGCCCGGGACAGGGAGGGGGAACTGAAGCTTTCTTT. This translates into CASSPGQGGGTEAFF.

This clone was recorded once. The chain couples TRBV28 to TRBJ2-1; a weak D match, TRBD1 (7 bases). This CDR3 spans 14 amino acids. Germline CDR1 MDHEN, CDR2 SYDVKM. Trimming took off 2 bases at V and 6 bases at J, with 11 bases between the two ends. The CDR3 DNA sequence: TGTGCCAGCAGTTTAACAGGGGAGGTCAATGAGCAGTTCTTC. Residues: CASSLTGEVNEQFF.